This is a list of T cell receptor beta chains from one sample in a study of cytomegalovirus exposure and HLA in healthy donors. Using immunoSEQ multiplex PCR, the repertoire was profiled, and TCRdb retains in-frame clones only, with some absent. The data show some 180,000 clones, with about 77% seen just once and 2% to 2.5% held by the top ten. Sequenced sample: PBMCs. The receptor source for this set is a woman in her 30s in good health and CMV-seropositive. CDR3s include the opening cysteine and the closing phenylalanine or tryptophan. The D gene is left open where the match is weak. Only some rows state a clone size, as once, few, many or a class for expanded clones.

j_call: TRBJ1-4
d_call: NA
clone_size: NA
v_call: TRBV11-3
cdr3_nt: TGTGCCAGCAGCTTAGTATCCGAAAAACTGTTTTTT
cdr3_aa: CASSLVSEKLFF

j_call: TRBJ2-7
d_call: TRBD1
clone_size: NA
v_call: TRBV25-1
cdr3_nt: TGTGCCAGCAGTAAGACAGGGGAAGGCTACGAGCAGTACTTC
cdr3_aa: CASSKTGEGYEQYF

j_call: TRBJ2-7
d_call: NA
clone_size: few
v_call: TRBV6-6
cdr3_nt: TGTGCCAGCACCAACAGGCCACCGTCCTACGAGCAGTACTTC
cdr3_aa: CASTNRPPSYEQYF

j_call: TRBJ1-6
d_call: TRBD1
clone_size: few
v_call: TRBV18
cdr3_nt: TGTGCCAGCTCAGCGACAGGGACCTATAATTCACCCCTCCACTTT
cdr3_aa: CASSATGTYNSPLHF

j_call: TRBJ2-2
d_call: TRBD1
clone_size: NA
v_call: TRBV7-2
cdr3_nt: TGTGCCAGCAGCTTGGACAGGGAGGGGGAGCTGTTTTTT
cdr3_aa: CASSLDREGELFF

j_call: TRBJ2-5
d_call: TRBD2
clone_size: NA
v_call: TRBV7-9
cdr3_nt: TGTGCCAGCAGCGGTTGGACTAGCGAGAGACAAGAGACCCAGTACTTC
cdr3_aa: CASSGWTSERQETQYF

j_call: TRBJ1-3
d_call: NA
clone_size: NA
v_call: TRBV27
cdr3_nt: TGTGCCAGCAGTTTATCCTCCGGGGGGGTTGGAAACACCATATATTTT
cdr3_aa: CASSLSSGGVGNTIYF

j_call: TRBJ2-7
d_call: TRBD1
clone_size: NA
v_call: TRBV29-1
cdr3_nt: TGCAGCGTCGGACAGGGGACCTACGAGCAGTACTTC
cdr3_aa: CSVGQGTYEQYF

j_call: TRBJ2-3
d_call: NA
clone_size: NA
v_call: TRBV7-9
cdr3_nt: TGTGCCAGCAGCTTAACTGGGCGCGATACGCAGTATTTT
cdr3_aa: CASSLTGRDTQYF

j_call: TRBJ2-3
d_call: NA
clone_size: few
v_call: TRBV29-1
cdr3_nt: TGCACCGGGGGGGGAACAGGGGGCGTCACAGATACGCAGTATTTT
cdr3_aa: CTGGGTGGVTDTQYF

j_call: TRBJ2-1
d_call: TRBD2
clone_size: NA
v_call: TRBV10-3
cdr3_nt: TGTGCCATCAGTTTGACTAGCGGGGACTACAATGAGCAGTTCTTC
cdr3_aa: CAISLTSGDYNEQFF

j_call: TRBJ2-6
d_call: NA
clone_size: once
v_call: TRBV27
cdr3_nt: TGTGCCAGCGGAACCGATTATGGAGCCTCTGGGGCCAACGTCCTGACTTTC
cdr3_aa: CASGTDYGASGANVLTF

j_call: TRBJ2-7
d_call: TRBD1
clone_size: NA
v_call: TRBV6-5
cdr3_nt: TGTGCCAGCAGTTCCTTGGACAGGGCCTACGAGCAGTACTTC
cdr3_aa: CASSSLDRAYEQYF

j_call: TRBJ1-1
d_call: TRBD1
clone_size: NA
v_call: TRBV7-8
cdr3_nt: TGTGCCAGCAGTTTCCGTGCTGGGACAGGGTGGACTGAAGCTTTCTTT
cdr3_aa: CASSFRAGTGWTEAFF

j_call: TRBJ2-7
d_call: TRBD1
clone_size: NA
v_call: TRBV30
cdr3_nt: TGTGCCTGGAGTGGGTCCCAGGGGGTGGGGCAGTACTTC
cdr3_aa: CAWSGSQGVGQYF

j_call: TRBJ2-5
d_call: TRBD2
clone_size: NA
v_call: TRBV5-1
cdr3_nt: TGCGCCAGCAGCTTCCCTGAGCGGGGGGGCATTCACCAAGAGACCCAGTACTTC
cdr3_aa: CASSFPERGGIHQETQYF

j_call: TRBJ1-2
d_call: NA
clone_size: NA
v_call: TRBV2
cdr3_nt: TGTGCCAGCAGCGCGACATCTGGCTACACCTTC
cdr3_aa: CASSATSGYTF

j_call: TRBJ1-2
d_call: TRBD1
clone_size: few
v_call: TRBV4-3
cdr3_nt: TGCGCCAGCAGCCAAGACGGGACAGGGGGTCGTAGAGTGCCCTATGGCTACACCTTC
cdr3_aa: CASSQDGTGGRRVPYGYTF

j_call: TRBJ1-6
d_call: NA
clone_size: once
v_call: TRBV7-2
cdr3_nt: TGTGCCAGCAGCTTAGACCCGCTGGGCCCGAGTCTCCACTTT
cdr3_aa: CASSLDPLGPSLHF

j_call: TRBJ2-5
d_call: NA
clone_size: NA
v_call: TRBV5-6
cdr3_nt: TGTGCCAGCAGCTTGTCCCCGCGTGATCAAGAGACCCAGTACTTC
cdr3_aa: CASSLSPRDQETQYF

j_call: TRBJ1-3
d_call: NA
clone_size: NA
v_call: TRBV27
cdr3_nt: TGTGCCAGCAGTCCCAACTCTGGAAACACCATATATTTT
cdr3_aa: CASSPNSGNTIYF

j_call: TRBJ2-7
d_call: TRBD2
clone_size: NA
v_call: TRBV7-2
cdr3_nt: TGTGCCAGCAGCTTAGTTTCCGGGGGGGCACGCGAGCAGTACTTC
cdr3_aa: CASSLVSGGAREQYF

j_call: TRBJ1-5
d_call: NA
clone_size: few
v_call: TRBV27
cdr3_nt: TGTGCCAGCAGCACGAGTACCTTGGGCAATCAGCCCCAGCATTTT
cdr3_aa: CASSTSTLGNQPQHF

j_call: TRBJ1-3
d_call: NA
clone_size: NA
v_call: TRBV5-1
cdr3_nt: TGCGCCAGCAGCTTGGCTCCACCGGGATTAGGAAACACCATATATTTT
cdr3_aa: CASSLAPPGLGNTIYF

j_call: TRBJ1-5
d_call: TRBD1
clone_size: NA
v_call: TRBV4-1
cdr3_nt: TGCGCCAGCAGCCAAGGAACAGGGGGCGCCGGTTCGAGCAATCAGCCCCAGCATTTT
cdr3_aa: CASSQGTGGAGSSNQPQHF

j_call: TRBJ2-7
d_call: NA
clone_size: NA
v_call: TRBV9
cdr3_nt: TGTGCCAGCAGCTCGGGGGTCCACAGCTCCTACGAGCAGTACTTC
cdr3_aa: CASSSGVHSSYEQYF

j_call: TRBJ1-2
d_call: NA
clone_size: NA
v_call: TRBV25-1
cdr3_nt: TGTGCCAGCAGCAGAGACAACGCGGGGGATGGCTACACCTTC
cdr3_aa: CASSRDNAGDGYTF

j_call: TRBJ2-5
d_call: TRBD2
clone_size: NA
v_call: TRBV4-2
cdr3_nt: TGTGCCAGCAGCCATGGTAGCGGGGGCCAAGAGACCCAGTACTTC
cdr3_aa: CASSHGSGGQETQYF

j_call: TRBJ2-3
d_call: TRBD1
clone_size: NA
v_call: TRBV5-4
cdr3_nt: TGTGCCAGCAGCCCACAGGGGGCTAATCGGGATACGCAGTATTTT
cdr3_aa: CASSPQGANRDTQYF

j_call: TRBJ2-7
d_call: TRBD1
clone_size: NA
v_call: TRBV19
cdr3_nt: TGTGCCAGTAGGAGGACAGGGAGCCACGAGCAGTACTTC
cdr3_aa: CASRRTGSHEQYF

j_call: TRBJ2-5
d_call: TRBD2
clone_size: NA
v_call: TRBV18
cdr3_nt: TGTGCCAGCTCACCCAGCGGGGGGGAAGAGACCCAGTACTTC
cdr3_aa: CASSPSGGEETQYF

j_call: TRBJ2-1
d_call: TRBD2
clone_size: NA
v_call: TRBV4-2
cdr3_nt: TGTGCCAGCAGCCAGGACCCTCTAGCGGGGGGGTGGAATGAGCAGTTCTTC
cdr3_aa: CASSQDPLAGGWNEQFF

j_call: TRBJ1-6
d_call: NA
clone_size: NA
v_call: TRBV6-5
cdr3_nt: TGTGCCAGCAGTTACCGGGTCGGCAATTCACCCCTCCACTTT
cdr3_aa: CASSYRVGNSPLHF

j_call: TRBJ1-3
d_call: NA
clone_size: NA
v_call: TRBV7-2
cdr3_nt: TGTGCCAGCAGCTTTTCGGGAAGGGCCTCTGGAAACACCATATATTTT
cdr3_aa: CASSFSGRASGNTIYF

j_call: TRBJ1-2
d_call: TRBD1
clone_size: NA
v_call: TRBV7-2
cdr3_nt: TGTGCCAGCAGCCCAAGGGGGCCTCGCTATGGCTACACCTTC
cdr3_aa: CASSPRGPRYGYTF

j_call: TRBJ2-3
d_call: TRBD1
clone_size: NA
v_call: TRBV12-5
cdr3_nt: TGTGCTAGTGTAGGGGACAGAAGCACAGATACGCAGTATTTT
cdr3_aa: CASVGDRSTDTQYF

j_call: TRBJ2-7
d_call: NA
clone_size: NA
v_call: TRBV7-7
cdr3_nt: TGTGCCAGCAGCTTAGATCCAGGAACCTACGAGCAGTACTTC
cdr3_aa: CASSLDPGTYEQYF

j_call: TRBJ1-1
d_call: NA
clone_size: few
v_call: TRBV4-3
cdr3_nt: TGCGCCAGCAGCCAAGATTGGGTCAGGTGGACTGAAGCTTTCTTT
cdr3_aa: CASSQDWVRWTEAFF

j_call: TRBJ2-3
d_call: TRBD2
clone_size: few
v_call: TRBV5-6
cdr3_nt: TGTGCCAGCAGCCGGACTAGCGGGGGCACAGATACGCAGTATTTT
cdr3_aa: CASSRTSGGTDTQYF

j_call: TRBJ1-2
d_call: NA
clone_size: NA
v_call: TRBV29-1
cdr3_nt: TGCAGCGTTGAAGGGGGGGATAACTATGGCTACACCTTC
cdr3_aa: CSVEGGDNYGYTF

j_call: TRBJ1-6
d_call: NA
clone_size: NA
v_call: TRBV5-6
cdr3_nt: TGTGCCAGCAGCTTGTGGGCAGCGGGTAATTCACCCCTCCACTTT
cdr3_aa: CASSLWAAGNSPLHF

j_call: TRBJ1-1
d_call: NA
clone_size: few
v_call: TRBV9
cdr3_nt: TGTGCCAGCAGCGTAGATTTAAACACTGAAGCTTTCTTT
cdr3_aa: CASSVDLNTEAFF

j_call: TRBJ1-3
d_call: TRBD1
clone_size: few
v_call: TRBV6-5
cdr3_nt: TGTGCCAGCAGGCAGGACAGGGCTAAGGACACCATATATTTT
cdr3_aa: CASRQDRAKDTIYF

j_call: TRBJ2-7
d_call: TRBD1
clone_size: NA
v_call: TRBV6-6
cdr3_nt: TGTGCCATCAGGAGGGACAGGGTCTACGAGCAGTACTTC
cdr3_aa: CAIRRDRVYEQYF

j_call: TRBJ2-3
d_call: TRBD2
clone_size: NA
v_call: TRBV7-3
cdr3_nt: TGTGCCAGCAGCCCTAGCGGGGGGGCCGCAGATACGCAGTATTTT
cdr3_aa: CASSPSGGAADTQYF

j_call: TRBJ2-2
d_call: NA
clone_size: NA
v_call: TRBV2
cdr3_nt: TGTGCCAGCAGTGAAAGAGGGATCTGGACCGGGGAGCTGTTTTTT
cdr3_aa: CASSERGIWTGELFF

j_call: TRBJ1-4
d_call: NA
clone_size: NA
v_call: TRBV27
cdr3_nt: TGTGCCAGCACCTCGGCGGACTGGCCTAATGAAAAACTGTTTTTT
cdr3_aa: CASTSADWPNEKLFF

j_call: TRBJ2-4
d_call: NA
clone_size: NA
v_call: TRBV5-1
cdr3_nt: TGCGCCAGCAGCTTGCGGGGGTCGACAGGGATGAACAGTCAGTACTTC
cdr3_aa: CASSLRGSTGMNSQYF

j_call: TRBJ2-7
d_call: TRBD2
clone_size: NA
v_call: TRBV7-2
cdr3_nt: TGTGCCAGCAGCTTGGGCGGGGGGGGCTACGAGCAGTACTTC
cdr3_aa: CASSLGGGGYEQYF